This is a list of T cell receptor beta chains from one sample in a study of blood T cells in healthy people across ages. TCRdb re-derived calls from the 5' RACE reads in MiXCR, one entry per CDR3 protein. The sample shows hundreds of thousands of distinct CDR3 sequences, about 46% of them seen only once. The source material was blood. The receptor set was obtained from a man older than 75 in good health. CDR3s include the opening cysteine and the closing phenylalanine or tryptophan. Fields, in order: clone size, V gene, J gene, CDR3 protein. Clone size, where shown, is once, few, many, or a class for clones that have expanded.

-	TRBV28	TRBJ2-7	CASIPDRGLFYEQYF
-	TRBV20-1	-	CSARDQGGAGGLWGYYEQYF
-	TRBV10-1	TRBJ1-5	CASGSQGTGGEQPQHF
-	TRBV9	TRBJ2-1	CASSVTGTSGRAYNEQFF
-	TRBV7-3	TRBJ2-1	CASSLTLGEYNEQFF
few	TRBV7-2	-	CASSRGRGLRETQYF
few	TRBV14	TRBJ2-1	CASSRNFGQINEQFF
-	TRBV2	TRBJ2-7	CASTIGRTSYEQYF
-	TRBV7-2	TRBJ2-5	CASSFSNSGETQYF
few	TRBV5-6	TRBJ2-1	CASTLGYKQLGNNEQFF
-	TRBV12-3/TRBV12-4	TRBJ2-7	CASSPRGLAGRGGEQYF
few	TRBV7-9	-	CASPRGTGGEIEGETQYF
-	TRBV6-2/TRBV6-3	TRBJ2-5	CANSLLDGEAGYF
many	TRBV29-1	TRBJ2-5	CSVEKPRQGKETQYF
few	TRBV15	TRBJ2-7	CATSRPGDKSSYEQYF
many	TRBV5-1	TRBJ2-1	CATRPGTNNEQFF
many	TRBV20-1	TRBJ1-6	CSATRTGYNSPLHF
-	TRBV20-1	TRBJ2-1	CSARDGELLTNEQFF
few	TRBV20-1	TRBJ2-5	CSADHPSSAEVGTQYF
few	TRBV6-2/TRBV6-3	-	CASKTVKEGTIQYF
few	TRBV5-1	TRBJ2-5	CASSLDPGLKEQYF
-	TRBV14	TRBJ2-7	CASSHGDRSSYEQYF
few	TRBV11-3	TRBJ2-5	CASSTRDRDQETQYF
few	TRBV7-2	-	CASSRVQDEQYF
many	TRBV28	TRBJ2-5	CASEAGAQETQYF
many	TRBV20-1	TRBJ2-5	CSARLLRPGLAETQYF
-	TRBV27	TRBJ1-2	CARTFTRPTKNYGYTF
few	TRBV6-2/TRBV6-3	TRBJ2-3	CASSYQLARTDTQYF
-	TRBV12-3/TRBV12-4	TRBJ2-5	CASSPRDRGAKTQYF
-	TRBV5-1	TRBJ2-2	CASSRGGFDTGELFF
-	TRBV19	TRBJ2-1	CASSPHSAYDEQFF
-	TRBV9	TRBJ2-3	CASSVDAGGLGDTQYF
-	TRBV7-2	TRBJ1-2	CASNWGTDYGYTF
-	TRBV5-1	TRBJ2-3	CASSSRNRGSVFPDTQYF
-	TRBV12-3/TRBV12-4	TRBJ2-2	CASSLRLAGGRDTGELFF
few	TRBV11-1	TRBJ2-1	CASGVSSSYNEQFF
few	TRBV15	TRBJ2-7	CATSRISGRSSYEQYF
-	TRBV18	TRBJ2-1	CASSQLLQGSSYNEQFF
-	TRBV30	TRBJ2-1	CAWHHGTSGNEQFF
-	TRBV7-3	TRBJ2-1	CASSLAGASGSSYNEQFF
once	TRBV12-3/TRBV12-4	TRBJ1-2	CASSPPGRRGYTF
-	TRBV10-3	TRBJ2-3	CAISELAADTQYF
-	TRBV28	TRBJ2-1	CASSFVRKEQFF
many	TRBV3-1	TRBJ1-2	CASSPGRGYTF
-	TRBV2	TRBJ2-7	CASRLPGGLQEQYF
-	TRBV7-2	TRBJ2-7	CASSAGYYDEQYF
few	TRBV6-6	TRBJ2-1	CASSQRTSGPYNEQFF
-	TRBV6-5	TRBJ1-2	CASSYEGGYGYTF
many	TRBV7-3	TRBJ1-2	CASSLTGPPEHYGYTF
many	TRBV9	TRBJ2-1	CASSVVQGSDEQFF